One and the same sample provided the 32 T cell receptor beta chains below, sequenced in a study of T cells in women clearing cervical HPV infection. Data came from immunoSEQ multiplex PCR; TCRdb stores just in-frame clones and leaves some out. The sample's table shows roughly 42,000 clones. Sequencing input: blood buffy coat. The receptors stem from a woman between 18 and 69 years old with a cervical HPV16 infection that either progressed to CIN3+ or cleared (not recorded which).

Worth noting for this clone: The read terminates 3 residues before the CDR3 end, so the remaining end is supplied by the germline J gene. The gene calls are TRBV6-1 and TRBJ2-5, with D maybe TRBD2 (7 bases). The CDR3 is 15 amino acids. V was clipped by 0 bases and J by 1 base, with 9 bases between them. Germline V gene sequence: CDR1 MNHNS, CDR2 SASEGT. CDR3 DNA, as far as it was read: TGTGCCAGCAGTGAAGCTGGGGGGGCCCAAGAGACC. Protein: CASSEAGGAQET. The CDR3 reads in full as CASSEAGGAQETQYF.

Of note for this clone: The read terminates 3 residues ahead of where the CDR3 ends, so the germline J gene completes it. This rearrangement joins TRBV3-1 (or the pseudogene TRBV3-2) to TRBJ2-1; TRBD2 aligns across 10 bases. The CDR3 is 14 amino acids. Germline V gene lookup returns CDR1 LGHDT and CDR2 YNNKEL (reference sequence). After removal of 3 bases from V and 4 bases from J, the junction contained 0 bases not matched to a gene. CDR3 bases read: TGTGCCAGCAGCCAGACTAGCGGGTACAATGAG. Amino acid sequence: CASSQTSGYNE. The whole CDR3 protein is CASSQTSGYNEQFF.

Notes on this clone: The read gets to within 3 residues of the CDR3 end, and the germline J gene fills in the rest. J is TRBJ1-2 and V is TRBV5-4, with 7 bases matching TRBD1. In germline, CDR1 is SGHNT, CDR2 YYREEE (reference sequence). The CDR3 sequence is 12 residues long. The V and J ends lost 8 bases and 6 bases, in that order; junction bases with no gene match: 7. CDR3 DNA (partial): TGTGCCAGTAGGGATACAGGGGATGGC. This encodes CASRDTGDG. The whole CDR3 protein reads CASRDTGDGYTF.

Turning to this clone: The read ends 3 residues early relative to the CDR3; the germline J gene fills the gap. The chain joins TRBV20-1 to TRBJ2-3; 12 bases match TRBD2. Germline V lookup: CDR1 DFQATT, CDR2 SNEGSKA (reference sequence). The CDR3 has 15 amino acids. V lost 6 bases, J lost 3 bases, and 7 bases stayed unmatched. The CDR3 sequence: CSAAPSGGATDTQYF. The sequenced part of the CDR3 DNA is TGCAGTGCCGCCCCTAGCGGGGGGGCGACAGATACG.

Concerning this clone: The read terminates 3 residues before the CDR3 end, so the remaining end is supplied by the germline J gene. The chain has TRBV20-1 and TRBJ1-2, with D possibly being TRBD1 (6 bases). The CDR3 runs 14 residues. Germline loops: CDR1 DFQATT, CDR2 SNEGSKA (reference sequence). The CDR3 is CSAFSPGGARGYTF. The CDR3 bases that were read are TGCAGTGCTTTTTCCCCGGGGGGGGCGCGGGGC.

With respect to this clone: The read stops 3 residues short of the end of the CDR3; the missing end is completed from the germline J gene. The V and J genes are TRBV2 and TRBJ1-5; D is unresolved. The length of the CDR3 is 13 residues. V was cut by 6 bases and J by 3 bases, with 9 bases left in between. The V gene's germline CDR1 is SNHLY and CDR2 FYNNEI. The CDR3 spells CASSLVPNQPQHF. The DNA read from the CDR3 is TGTGCCAGCAGCCTTGTTCCCAATCAGCCC.

Notes on this clone: The sequenced fragment ends 3 residues before the CDR3 boundary, so the rest is inferred from the germline J gene. The chain recombines TRBV20-1 with TRBJ2-3; D is perhaps TRBD2 (6 bases). The CDR3 contains 15 residues. Germline lookup yields CDR1 DFQATT and CDR2 SNEGSKA (reference sequence). With 3 bases removed from V and 0 bases from J, the gap between germline ends came to 13 bases. CDR3 residues: CSASTGTLSTDTQYF. Incomplete CDR3 DNA: TGCAGTGCTAGTACCGGGACTTTAAGCACAGATACG.

About this clone itself: With the read ending 3 residues before the CDR3 end, the germline J gene is used to fill in that end. The rearrangement uses TRBV19 and TRBJ2-5; the match to TRBD2 covers 8 bases. The CDR3 spans 15 residues. The germline gives CDR1 LNHDA, CDR2 SQIVND (reference sequence). V shed 7 bases and J 4 bases; nucleotides not matched to a gene: 11. The sequenced part of the CDR3 DNA is TGTGCCAGTATTGACCGGACTCGGGGGGGAGAGACC. Residues: CASIDRTRGGET. The complete CDR3 protein is CASIDRTRGGETQYF.

Turning to this clone: With the read ending 3 residues before the CDR3 end, the germline J gene is used to fill in that end. The genes are TRBV7-8 and TRBJ2-7; D is unresolved. Germline CDR1 and CDR2: SGHVS and FQNEAQ. V lost 7 bases to trimming and J lost 3 bases, with 16 bases between them. The CDR3 is made up of 14 amino acids. Incomplete CDR3 DNA: TGTGCCAGCACTGCTGGGCATTCTTTCTACGAG. Encoded protein: CASTAGHSFYE. The whole CDR3 is CASTAGHSFYEQYF.

Comments on this clone: The sequence runs out 3 residues before the end of the CDR3; the remainder is reconstructed from the germline J gene. The chain combines TRBV29-1 with TRBJ1-2, with a tentative D call TRBD1 (5 bases). The ends were cut back, 0 bases at V and 2 bases at J, with 10 bases in the middle. The CDR3 is 14 amino acids. The V gene's germline CDR1 is SQVTM and CDR2 ANQGSEA. CDR3 amino acids: CSVEEDAGNYGYTF. CDR3 DNA (partial): TGCAGCGTTGAAGAGGACGCAGGGAACTATGGC. The whole variable domain, remainder taken from reference TRBV29-1 and TRBJ1-2, is SAVISQKPSRDICQRGTSLTIQCQVDSQVTMMFWYRQQPGQSLTLIATANQGSEATYESGFVIDKFPISRPNLTFSTLTVSNMSPEDSSIYLCSVEEDAGNYGYTFGSGTRLTVV.

Details on this clone: The CDR3 goes on 3 residues after the read ends, and that part is filled in from the germline J gene. The chain is built from TRBV7-6 and TRBJ2-3; D might be TRBD2 (7 bases). This CDR3 spans 16 amino acids. With 4 bases removed from V and 4 bases from J, the gap between germline ends came to 18 bases. The germline CDR1 and CDR2 sequences are SGHVS and FNYEAQ. CDR3 amino acids: CASSSRGGGLADTQYF. The DNA read from the CDR3 is TGTGCCAGCAGCTCCCGGGGCGGGGGCTTAGCAGATACG.

A word on this clone: The read gets to within 3 residues of the CDR3 end, and the germline J gene fills in the rest. The chain joins TRBV20-1 to TRBJ1-1; D may be TRBD1 (5 bases). There are 13 residues in the CDR3. In germline, CDR1 is DFQATT, CDR2 SNEGSKA (reference sequence). Deletions cut 5 bases from V and 4 bases from J, with 14 bases between. The CDR3 here is CSARTSTVTEAFF. Partial CDR3 DNA: TGCAGTGCTCGGACCTCGACAGTCACTGAA.

The covered CDR3 bases are TGTGCCAGCAGCCGCCGGACTAGCGAGAGGGAGACC. Translated: CASSRRTSERET. In full, the CDR3 is CASSRRTSERETQYF. The chain links TRBV7-9 to TRBJ2-5; 9 bases align to TRBD2. The read terminates 3 residues ahead of where the CDR3 ends, so the germline J gene completes it. Germline trimming cut 5 bases from V and 5 bases from J; bases unmatched to any gene: 9. The CDR3 is made up of 15 amino acids. CDR1 SEHNR and CDR2 FQNEAQ come from the germline V gene (reference sequence).

In the case of this clone: The read terminates 3 residues ahead of where the CDR3 ends, so the germline J gene completes it. The genes are TRBV27 and TRBJ1-1; weak D call: TRBD1 (6 bases). The V gene lost 5 bases and the J gene lost 2 bases, with 9 bases spanning the gap. The length of the CDR3 is 13 residues. Germline lookup yields CDR1 MNHEY and CDR2 SMNVEV (reference sequence). The CDR3 protein is CASSPRGNTEAFF. The DNA read from the CDR3 is TGTGCCAGCAGTCCCAGGGGAAACACTGAA.

In the case of this clone: Read coverage stops 3 residues before the CDR3 terminus; the germline J gene supplies the remainder. The genes are TRBV29-1 and TRBJ2-5, with unresolved D. Trimming shortened V by 7 bases and J by 3 bases, and 24 bases separated the two germline ends. Germline values: CDR1 SQVTM, CDR2 ANQGSEA. CDR3 length equals 16 residues. Partial CDR3 DNA: TGCAGCGGGGTCCCGCTAGGAGCGATGGGTAAAGAGACC. It specifies CSGVPLGAMGKET. In full, the CDR3 is CSGVPLGAMGKETQYF.

Here the CDR3 reads CASIRGGGSGANVLTF. CDR3 DNA (partial): TGCGCCAGCATCCGGGGAGGGGGCTCTGGGGCCAACGTC. The V and J genes are TRBV5-1 and TRBJ2-6; TRBD2 is a possible D gene (7 bases). The observed sequence ends 3 residues before the CDR3 terminus, with the missing tail filled in from the germline J gene. CDR1 and CDR2 (germline): SGHRS, YFSETQ. V was pared by 6 bases and J by 0 bases, with 13 bases between. This CDR3 is built from 16 residues.

Concerning this clone itself: The read ends 3 residues shy of where the CDR3 ends; the end is completed using the germline J gene. The V call is TRBV6-8, the J call TRBJ1-2; 8 bases line up with TRBD1. This CDR3 is built from 15 residues. The germline V gene has CDR1 MNHGY and CDR2 SAAAGT. Here the CDR3 reads CASSYRRQGAWGYTF. The part of the CDR3 DNA that was read is TGTGCCAGCAGTTACCGCAGGCAGGGGGCGTGGGGC.

On this clone itself: The read ends 3 residues before the CDR3 terminus; that terminus is restored from the germline J gene. V usage is TRBV29-1 and J usage is TRBJ2-3, with D perhaps TRBD2 (6 bases). CDR3 length: 12 amino acids. Trimming removed 7 bases from V and 6 bases from J, with 14 bases in between. Germline CDR1 and CDR2: SQVTM and ANQGSEA. The sequenced part of the CDR3 DNA is TGCAGCGCCAAACTAGCTTCCGATACG. It codes for CSAKLASDT. The whole CDR3 reads CSAKLASDTQYF.

For this clone: The CDR3 end is not reached by the read, which stops 3 residues before it; the germline J gene fills it in. The chain recombines TRBV5-8 with TRBJ2-5, with 9 bases fitting TRBD1. The germline CDR1 and CDR2 sequences are SGHTS and YDEGEE. This CDR3 has 14 amino acids. V was pared by 5 bases and J by 4 bases, with 6 bases of the junction left unmatched. The CDR3 region is CASSLTGGGETQYF. The covered CDR3 bases are TGTGCCAGCAGTCTGACAGGGGGGGGAGAGACC.

Remarks on this clone: Read data end 3 residues before the CDR3 end; the end is taken from the germline J gene. This sequence joins TRBV18 and TRBJ2-2; 7 nucleotides line up with TRBD1. Germline CDR1 KGHSH, CDR2 LQKENI. This CDR3 region has 18 residues. The junction had 16 bases not matched to a gene; V was cut back by 6 bases and J by 3 bases. The CDR3 bases that were read are TGTGCCAGCTCGCAAACCACGACAGGGAGTGTCGACACCGGGGAG. Amino acids: CASSQTTTGSVDTGE. The entire CDR3 is CASSQTTTGSVDTGELFF.

The CDR3 bases that were read are TGTGCCAGCAGCCCGTACGTTACAGGGTTGTCGGGC. It translates to CASSPYVTGLSG. The entire CDR3 protein is CASSPYVTGLSGYTF. The chain links TRBV11-2 to TRBJ1-2; perhaps TRBD1 as D (6 bases). The observed sequence ends 3 residues before the CDR3 terminus, with the missing tail filled in from the germline J gene. The CDR3 is 15 amino acids. Germline V gene data show CDR1 as SGHAT and CDR2 as FQNNGV.

About this clone itself: Read data end 3 residues before the CDR3 end; the end is taken from the germline J gene. The V and J genes are TRBV7-6 and TRBJ1-2; 8 nucleotides match TRBD1. The trim removed 1 base at V and 1 base at J, leaving 11 bases unmatched. Germline assignment: CDR1 SGHVS and CDR2 FNYEAQ. The length of the CDR3 is 18 residues. CDR3 protein: CASSLVGRGPSHNYGYTF. The CDR3 bases that were read are TGTGCCAGCAGCTTAGTCGGCAGGGGGCCTAGCCATAACTATGGC.

With respect to this clone: The read finishes 3 residues shy of the CDR3 end, and the germline J gene is used to complete it. The V and J genes are TRBV20-1 and TRBJ1-2; D is possibly TRBD1 (6 bases). Between the trimmed V and J ends, which lost 5 bases and 5 bases, there was a span of 9 bases. The CDR3 spans 11 residues. Germline V gene lookup returns CDR1 DFQATT and CDR2 SNEGSKA (reference sequence). The DNA read from the CDR3 is TGCAGTGCTCTAGGGGGTTATGGC. Translated: CSALGGYG. The CDR3, in full, reads CSALGGYGYTF.

On this clone: The read stops 3 residues short of the end of the CDR3; the missing end is completed from the germline J gene. The genes are TRBV7-8 and TRBJ1-5; 9 bases fit TRBD1. The J segment lost 5 bases and the V segment lost 1 base, leaving 6 bases of the junction unmatched. The CDR3 loop spans 16 amino acids. The germline gives CDR1 SGHVS, CDR2 FQNEAQ. The DNA read from the CDR3 is TGTGCCAGCAGCTTAGGCGGACAGGGGTTCCATCAGCCC. Its translation is CASSLGGQGFHQP. The CDR3 in full is CASSLGGQGFHQPQHF.

Remarks on this clone: Read data end 3 residues before the CDR3 end; the end is taken from the germline J gene. V and J are TRBV4-1 and TRBJ2-2; TRBD2 aligns across 10 bases. The V gene end was trimmed by 2 bases and the J gene end by 5 bases; junction bases not matched to a gene: 11. Germline V gene lookup returns CDR1 MGHRA and CDR2 YSYEKL. This CDR3 comprises 18 residues. This chain's CDR3 is CASSQTSSGGPRTGELFF. Incomplete CDR3 DNA: TGCGCCAGCAGCCAAACCTCTAGCGGGGGCCCAAGGACCGGGGAG.

Regarding this clone: The read terminates 3 residues before the CDR3 end, so the remaining end is supplied by the germline J gene. This chain connects TRBV7-9 to TRBJ2-7; D gene uncertain. The CDR3 is made up of 14 amino acids. From germline, CDR1 is SEHNR and CDR2 FQNEAQ (reference sequence). V shed 1 base and J shed 3 bases, with 10 bases lying between them. The CDR3 here is CASSLGAPSYEQYF. The covered CDR3 bases are TGTGCCAGCAGCTTAGGTGCCCCCAGCTACGAG.

About this clone itself: The read ends 3 residues before the CDR3 terminus; that terminus is restored from the germline J gene. The chain is built from TRBV20-1 and TRBJ2-1, with TRBD2 matching 12 bases. This CDR3 is 16 amino acids long. The junction had 11 bases not matched to a gene; V was cut back by 5 bases and J by 6 bases. Germline assignment: CDR1 DFQATT and CDR2 SNEGSKA (reference sequence). The DNA read from the CDR3 is TGCAGTGCTCCGGGAACTAGCGGGGGGCGTCCCAATGAG. Translating it yields CSAPGTSGGRPNE. The full CDR3 is CSAPGTSGGRPNEQFF.

On this clone: From the germline J gene comes the end of the CDR3, since the read stops 3 residues before it. The V gene is TRBV20-1, the J gene TRBJ2-2; D ambiguous. Germline V gene data show CDR1 as DFQATT and CDR2 as SNEGSKA (reference sequence). The CDR3 runs 14 residues. V lost 0 bases, J lost 6 bases, and 11 bases lay in between. The sequenced CDR3 bases are TGCAGTGCTAGAGATGGGCCTCACGCCGGGGAG. Its translation: CSARDGPHAGE. The whole CDR3 sequence is CSARDGPHAGELFF.

With regard to this clone: The read gets to within 3 residues of the CDR3 end, and the germline J gene fills in the rest. The chain recombines TRBV29-1 with TRBJ1-1; D may be TRBD1 (5 bases). V was pared by 4 bases and J by 7 bases, with 19 bases between. The germline V gene has CDR1 SQVTM and CDR2 ANQGSEA. This CDR3 has 14 amino acids. The chain's CDR3 is CSVGRDSLGLEAFF. The sequenced part of the CDR3 DNA is TGCAGCGTTGGCCGGGACTCCTTGGGACTTGAA.

A word on this clone: Read data end 3 residues before the CDR3 end; the end is taken from the germline J gene. V is TRBV10-2 and J is TRBJ2-3; 7 bases match TRBD2. Germline CDR1 reads WSHSY; CDR2 reads SAAADI. V dropped 7 bases and J dropped 5; count of bases not matched to a gene: 6. The CDR3 covers 13 residues. Incomplete CDR3 DNA: TGCGCCAGCACCAGCGGGGTCAAAGATACG. This encodes CASTSGVKDT. The CDR3, in full, reads CASTSGVKDTQYF.

As for this clone: Read coverage stops 3 residues before the CDR3 terminus; the germline J gene supplies the remainder. The V gene is TRBV5-6, the J gene TRBJ2-6; D not resolved. Germline CDR1 reads SGHDT; CDR2 reads YYEEEE. Between the trimmed V and J ends, which lost 4 bases and 4 bases, there was a span of 9 bases. The CDR3 sequence is 14 residues long. Partial CDR3 DNA: TGTGCCAGCAGCCCGGGTATCGGGGCCAACGTC. It encodes CASSPGIGANV. The entire CDR3 protein reads CASSPGIGANVLTF.

On this clone itself: The sequence runs out 3 residues before the end of the CDR3; the remainder is reconstructed from the germline J gene. This chain connects TRBV20-1 to TRBJ1-4, with unresolved D. This CDR3 comprises 17 residues. Deletions cut 3 bases from V and 4 bases from J, with 21 bases between. Per germline, CDR1 DFQATT and CDR2 SNEGSKA (reference sequence). This CDR3 is CSASLEGQVSFNEKLFF. The sequenced part of the CDR3 DNA is TGCAGTGCTAGTCTTGAAGGGCAGGTCTCCTTTAATGAAAAA.